This T cell receptor beta chain was identified during a study of cytomegalovirus exposure and HLA in healthy donors. Study-wide results and caveats: In a later analysis, HLA-associated TCR beta chains were more clonally expanded than equally common others. The study carried out a later analysis of TCR beta sequences. It associated 15,000 to 20,000 of them with specific HLA alleles at a false discovery rate of 0.05. Immune exposure information available was restricted to CMV serostatus.

CDR3 length: 14 residues. The germline V gene encodes CDR1 LGHNA and CDR2 YSLEER. The V end was cut by 0 bases, the J end by 3 bases, with 9 bases between. Vbeta (60) and Jbeta (13) primers were used in the PCR. Libraries were prepared by immunoSEQ multiplex PCR; TCRdb keeps only in-frame clonotypes and omits some of them. Of 150,000 to 200,000 clones listed, about 86% are singletons. As for this clone: The antigen is undetermined.

The chain links TRBV4-3 to TRBJ2-7, with no clear D. The TCR sequence derives from a woman aged 25 to 45 in good health and CMV-seronegative. Source material: PBMCs. CDR3 in amino acids: CASSQDRSNYEQYF. The CDR3 DNA reads as TGCGCCAGCAGCCAAGATCGTAGCAACTACGAGCAGTACTTC.